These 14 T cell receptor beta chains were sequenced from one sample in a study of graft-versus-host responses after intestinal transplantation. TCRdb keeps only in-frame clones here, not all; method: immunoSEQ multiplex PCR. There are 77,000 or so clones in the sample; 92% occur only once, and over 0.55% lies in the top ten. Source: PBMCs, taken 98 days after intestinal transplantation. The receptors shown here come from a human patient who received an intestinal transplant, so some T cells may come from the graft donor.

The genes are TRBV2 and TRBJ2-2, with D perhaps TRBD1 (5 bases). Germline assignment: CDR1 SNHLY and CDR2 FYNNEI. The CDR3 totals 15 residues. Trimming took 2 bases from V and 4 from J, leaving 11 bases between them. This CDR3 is CASSEFGAPTGELFF. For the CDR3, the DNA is TGTGCCAGCAGTGAATTTGGGGCCCCCACCGGGGAGCTGTTTTTT.

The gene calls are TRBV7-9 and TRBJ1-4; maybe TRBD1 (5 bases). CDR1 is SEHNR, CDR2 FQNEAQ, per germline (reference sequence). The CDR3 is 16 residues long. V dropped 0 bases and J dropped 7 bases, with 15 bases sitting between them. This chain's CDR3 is CASSLALPGRSEKLFF. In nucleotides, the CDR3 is TGTGCCAGCAGCTTAGCATTACCAGGGAGGAGTGAAAAACTGTTTTTT.

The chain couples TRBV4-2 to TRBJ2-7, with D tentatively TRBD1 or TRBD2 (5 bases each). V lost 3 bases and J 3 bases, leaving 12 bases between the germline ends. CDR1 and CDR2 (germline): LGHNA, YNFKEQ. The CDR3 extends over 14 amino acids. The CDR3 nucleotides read TGTGCCAGCAGCCAGCAGGGACGTAACTACGAGCAGTACTTC. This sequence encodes CASSQQGRNYEQYF.

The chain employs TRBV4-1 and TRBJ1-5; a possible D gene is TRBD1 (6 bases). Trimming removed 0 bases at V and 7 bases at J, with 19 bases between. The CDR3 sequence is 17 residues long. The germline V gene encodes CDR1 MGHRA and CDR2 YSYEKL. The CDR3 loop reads CASSQDLRRGQQQPQHF. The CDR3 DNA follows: TGCGCCAGCAGCCAAGATCTTAGGCGAGGACAGCAACAGCCCCAGCATTTT.

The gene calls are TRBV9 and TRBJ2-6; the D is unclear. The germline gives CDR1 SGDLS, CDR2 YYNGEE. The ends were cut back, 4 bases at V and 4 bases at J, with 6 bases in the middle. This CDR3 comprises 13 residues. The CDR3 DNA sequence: TGTGCCAGCAGCCCCCCCGGGGCCAACGTCCTGACTTTC. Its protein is CASSPPGANVLTF. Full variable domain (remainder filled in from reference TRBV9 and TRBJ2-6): DSGVTQTPKHLITATGQRVTLRCSPRSGDLSVYWYQQSLDQGLQFLIQYYNGEERAKGNILERFSAQQFPDLHSELNLSSLELGDSALYFCASSPPGANVLTFGAGSRLTVL.

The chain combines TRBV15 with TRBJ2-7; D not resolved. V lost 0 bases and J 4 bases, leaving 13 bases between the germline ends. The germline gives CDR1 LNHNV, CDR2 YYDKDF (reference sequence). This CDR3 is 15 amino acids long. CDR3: CATSRDRTSAYEQYF. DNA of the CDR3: TGTGCCACCAGCAGAGATCGTACCTCCGCTTACGAGCAGTACTTC.

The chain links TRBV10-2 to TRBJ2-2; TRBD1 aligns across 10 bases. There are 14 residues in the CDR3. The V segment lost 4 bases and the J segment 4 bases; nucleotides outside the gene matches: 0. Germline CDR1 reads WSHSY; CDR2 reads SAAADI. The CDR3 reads CASSGTGGTGELFF. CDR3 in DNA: TGCGCCAGCAGTGGGACAGGGGGCACCGGGGAGCTGTTTTTT.

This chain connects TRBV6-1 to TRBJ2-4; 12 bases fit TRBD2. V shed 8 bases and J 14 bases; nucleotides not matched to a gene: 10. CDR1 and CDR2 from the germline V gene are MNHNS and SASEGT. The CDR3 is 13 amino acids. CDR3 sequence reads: CASLTSGSSEEYF. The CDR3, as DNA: TGTGCCAGCTTGACTAGCGGGAGTTCTGAGGAGTACTTC.

CDR3 sequence (DNA): TGTGCCAGCTCACCACCGGGTAAGGCAGCGGAGGGGCACAATGAGCAGTTCTTC. Amino acid sequence: CASSPPGKAAEGHNEQFF. The gene calls are TRBV18 and TRBJ2-1; D is possibly TRBD2 (6 bases). Trimming took 0 bases from V and 5 from J, leaving 20 bases between them. Germline V gene lookup returns CDR1 KGHSH and CDR2 LQKENI. The CDR3 is 18 residues long.

The CDR3 DNA follows: TGTGCCAGCAGCTTAGGGTCAGGTAGCACAGATACGCAGTATTTT. This gives the protein CASSLGSGSTDTQYF. This chain uses TRBV7-6 with TRBJ2-3; D ambiguous. The length of the CDR3 is 15 residues. Trimming shortened V by 1 base and J by 0 bases, and 8 bases separated the two germline ends. CDR1 and CDR2 from the germline V gene are SGHVS and FNYEAQ.

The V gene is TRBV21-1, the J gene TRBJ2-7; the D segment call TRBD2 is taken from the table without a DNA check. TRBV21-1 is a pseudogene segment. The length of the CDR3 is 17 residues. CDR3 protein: CASSKAPGNRFPYEQYF. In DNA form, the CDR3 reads TGTGCCAGCAGCAAAGCGCCGGGGAACCGGTTCCCCTACGAGCAGTACTTC.

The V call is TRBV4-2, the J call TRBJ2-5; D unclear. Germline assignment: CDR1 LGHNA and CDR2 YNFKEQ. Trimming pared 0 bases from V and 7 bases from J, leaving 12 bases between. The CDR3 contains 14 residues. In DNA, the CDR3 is TGTGCCAGCAGCCAAGATCTTTTAGTTGGGACCCAGTACTTC. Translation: CASSQDLLVGTQYF.

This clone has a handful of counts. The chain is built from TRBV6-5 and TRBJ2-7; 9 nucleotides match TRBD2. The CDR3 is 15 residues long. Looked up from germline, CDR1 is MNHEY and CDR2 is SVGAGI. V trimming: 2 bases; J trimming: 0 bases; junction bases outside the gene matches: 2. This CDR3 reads CASSYGSGSSYEQYF. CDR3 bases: TGTGCCAGCAGTTACGGTAGCGGGAGCTCCTACGAGCAGTACTTC.

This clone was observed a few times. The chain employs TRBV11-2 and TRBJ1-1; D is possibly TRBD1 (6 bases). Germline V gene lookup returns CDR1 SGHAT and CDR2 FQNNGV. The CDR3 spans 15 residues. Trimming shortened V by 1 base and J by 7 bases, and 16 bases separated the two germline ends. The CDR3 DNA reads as TGTGCCAGCAGCTTAGGAACAGGGAGGGGGATTGAAGCTTTCTTT. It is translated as CASSLGTGRGIEAFF.